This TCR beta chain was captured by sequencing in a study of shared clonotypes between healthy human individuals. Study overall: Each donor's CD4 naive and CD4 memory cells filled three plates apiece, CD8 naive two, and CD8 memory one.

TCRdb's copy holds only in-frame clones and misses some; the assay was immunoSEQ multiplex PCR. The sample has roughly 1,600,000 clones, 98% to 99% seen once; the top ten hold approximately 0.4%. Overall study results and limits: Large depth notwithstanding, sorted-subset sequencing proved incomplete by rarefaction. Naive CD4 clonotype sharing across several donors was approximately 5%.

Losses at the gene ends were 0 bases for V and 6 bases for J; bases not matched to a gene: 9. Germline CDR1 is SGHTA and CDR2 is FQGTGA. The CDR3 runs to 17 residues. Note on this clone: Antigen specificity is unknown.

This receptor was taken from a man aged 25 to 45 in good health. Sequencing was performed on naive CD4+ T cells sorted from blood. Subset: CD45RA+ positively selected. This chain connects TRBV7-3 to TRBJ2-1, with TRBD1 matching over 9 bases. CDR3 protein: CASSLTPEDRGGNEQFF. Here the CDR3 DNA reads TGTGCCAGCAGCTTAACCCCCGAGGACAGGGGAGGCAATGAGCAGTTCTTC.